The sequence of this T cell receptor (beta chain) was determined in a study of OX40 agonist ivuxolimab in advanced cancers. In the study overall: Patients assigned to dose escalation were diagnosed with hepatocellular carcinoma, melanoma, renal cell or head and neck cancer. Subjects had a mean age of roughly 60 years, with a range of 23 to 79; around 80% were male.

Clones were read by immunoSEQ multiplex PCR, and TCRdb kept only the in-frame ones, dropping some. This sample carries under 80,000 clones, 65% to 90% of them seen once, and the ten largest clones take less than 0.65%. Turning to this clone: The target antigen is unknown.

Overall study findings and caveats: Averaging showed that CD8+ T cells had more expanded clones than CD4+ did.

The germline V gene encodes CDR1 SGDLS and CDR2 YYNGEE. CDR3 size: 14 residues. Trimming took off 5 bases at V and 2 bases at J, with 13 bases between the two ends. This TCR was recovered from an adult with an advanced solid tumor such as melanoma, head and neck, liver or kidney cancer. The J gene is TRBJ2-5, the V gene TRBV9, with D hard to call. The source material was CD4+ or CD8+ T cells sorted from blood, sampled in a trial of the OX40 agonist ivuxolimab. CDR3 region: CASSLGPLQETQYF. DNA of the CDR3: TGTGCCAGCAGTCTCGGGCCCCTTCAAGAGACCCAGTACTTC.